Presented here are 25 T cell receptor beta chains from one specimen sequenced in a study of T cell responses to AZD1222 COVID-19 vaccine. TCRdb keeps only in-frame clones here, not all; method: immunoSEQ multiplex PCR. Of 110,000 or so clones in the sample, 88% were seen once. This sample comprised peripheral blood, obtained 28 days after the second AZD1222 dose. The receptors come from an adult who received the AZD1222 COVID-19 vaccine.

This clone showed up just once. The chain carries TRBV29-1 and TRBJ1-3, with a weak D call TRBD1 (5 bases). The germline V gene has CDR1 SQVTM and CDR2 ANQGSEA. This CDR3 contains 13 residues. Trimming left V 4 bases short and J 4 bases short, with 11 bases between. CDR3 bases: TGCAGCGTTGCTGGGGACGCAGGAAACACCATATATTTT. This encodes CSVAGDAGNTIYF.

The V call is TRBV6-2 or TRBV6-3, the J call TRBJ2-3; D unresolved. The length of the CDR3 is 13 residues. V lost 0 bases to trimming and J lost 3 bases, with 4 bases between them. CDR1 is MNHEY and CDR2 is SVGEGT in the germline V gene. CDR3 sequence: CASSYSGTDTQYF. CDR3 bases: TGTGCCAGCAGTTACTCAGGGACAGATACGCAGTATTTT.

This chain joins TRBV7-9 and TRBJ1-1, with D uncertain. This CDR3 contains 13 residues. From germline, CDR1 is SEHNR and CDR2 FQNEAQ (reference sequence). The V gene lost 1 base and the J gene lost 1 base, with 4 bases spanning the gap. CDR3 DNA: TGTGCCAGCAGCTTAGAGGGGAACACTGAAGCTTTCTTT. Protein sequence: CASSLEGNTEAFF.

In nucleotides, the CDR3 is TGTGCCAGCCGGAGTAGCAATCAGCCCCAGCATTTT. Amino acids: CASRSSNQPQHF. The rearrangement uses TRBV28 and TRBJ1-5, with no clear D. This CDR3 comprises 12 residues. Germline V CDR1 and CDR2: MDHEN, SYDVKM. Trimming stripped 8 bases from V and 0 bases from J, with 5 bases between.

This clone was found a few times. This chain connects TRBV7-9 to TRBJ2-7; 7 bases line up with TRBD1. The CDR3 extends over 11 amino acids. The V gene end was trimmed by 1 base and the J gene end by 10 bases; junction bases not matched to a gene: 1. Germline CDR1 SEHNR, CDR2 FQNEAQ (reference sequence). CDR3 nucleotides: TGTGCCAGCAGCTTAGAGGGGGCCCAGTACTTC. Translation: CASSLEGAQYF.

The chain employs TRBV7-2 and TRBJ2-2; D may be TRBD2 (5 bases). V was trimmed by 4 bases and J by 7 bases, leaving 10 bases between them. This CDR3 comprises 13 residues. Germline CDR1 and CDR2: SGHTA and FQGNSA. The CDR3 reads CASSSPEVGELFF. The DNA for the CDR3 is TGTGCCAGCAGCTCCCCGGAGGTCGGGGAGCTGTTTTTT.

V usage is TRBV7-2 and J usage is TRBJ1-6, with unresolved D. Germline CDR1 is SGHTA and CDR2 is FQGNSA. Trimming stripped 9 bases from V and 0 bases from J, with 9 bases between. CDR3 length equals 14 residues. CDR3: CASSPDSYNSPLHF. The DNA for the CDR3 is TGTGCCAGTAGTCCGGACTCCTATAATTCACCCCTCCACTTT.

This rearrangement joins TRBV27 to TRBJ1-6, with 8 bases aligning to TRBD1. Germline V gene lookup returns CDR1 MNHEY and CDR2 SMNVEV (reference sequence). The trim removed 5 bases at V and 9 bases at J, leaving 15 bases unmatched. The CDR3 is 17 residues long. The CDR3 here is CASSPPDRGLITSPLHF. In DNA, the CDR3 is TGTGCCAGCAGTCCCCCAGACAGGGGCCTGATAACTTCACCCCTCCACTTT.

The rearrangement links TRBV2 to TRBJ2-6; D not certain. Germline V gives CDR1 SNHLY, CDR2 FYNNEI. Trimming left V 1 base short and J 2 bases short, with 3 bases between. This CDR3 spans 14 amino acids. The CDR3, as DNA: TGTGCCAGCAGTGAAGGTACTGGGGCCAACGTCCTGACTTTC. The encoded protein is CASSEGTGANVLTF.

The chain employs TRBV19 and TRBJ1-2; 8 nucleotides line up with TRBD1. J gave up 5 bases and V 6 bases, and 5 bases lay outside the gene matches. This CDR3 has 13 residues. CDR1 and CDR2 from the germline V gene are LNHDA and SQIVND (reference sequence). The CDR3 DNA reads TGTGCCAGTAGCCCGACAGGGGATTATGGCTACACCTTC. Amino acids: CASSPTGDYGYTF.

The table lists this clone with a count of one. The chain combines TRBV2 with TRBJ2-2; maybe TRBD2 (5 bases). The germline CDR1 and CDR2 sequences are SNHLY and FYNNEI. CDR3 length: 19 amino acids. V lost 2 bases to trimming and J lost 1 base, with 20 bases between them. The CDR3 DNA sequence: TGTGCCAGCAGTGAAAGGGAGCCCAGGAGCAGCAAGAACACCGGGGAGCTGTTTTTT. Translation gives CASSEREPRSSKNTGELFF.

The J gene is TRBJ2-3, the V gene TRBV14; a possible D gene is TRBD1 (5 bases). CDR3 length equals 14 residues. Trimming cost V 3 bases and J 5 bases, with 12 bases left between them. Germline V CDR1 and CDR2: SGHDN, FVKESK. The CDR3 spells CASSQYSRGDTQYF. The CDR3 DNA follows: TGTGCCAGCAGCCAGTATTCTAGGGGAGATACGCAGTATTTT. Based on the CDR3 plus reference TRBV14 and TRBJ2-3, the full variable domain is EAGVTQFPSHSVIEKGQTVTLRCDPISGHDNLYWYRRVMGKEIKFLLHFVKESKQDESGMPNNRFLAERTGGTYSTLKVQPAELEDSGVYFCASSQYSRGDTQYFGPGTRLTVL.

V and J are TRBV29-1 and TRBJ1-4, with TRBD1 identical over 9 bases. The trim removed 5 bases at V and 6 bases at J, leaving 7 bases unmatched. Germline CDR1 reads SQVTM; CDR2 reads ANQGSEA. The CDR3 contains 14 residues. Here the CDR3 DNA reads TGCAGCGTTCAACCGGGACAGGGAGATGAAAAACTGTTTTTT. Translated, it gives CSVQPGQGDEKLFF.

This clone was counted a single time. The chain is built from TRBV4-3 and TRBJ1-2, with 7 bases fitting TRBD1. The CDR3 contains 15 residues. CDR1 LGHNA and CDR2 YSLEER come from the germline V gene. Losses at the gene ends were 4 bases for V and 7 bases for J; bases not matched to a gene: 12. CDR3 loop: CASSPGDSSAGGYTF. The CDR3 DNA is TGCGCCAGCAGCCCTGGGGACAGCTCTGCGGGTGGCTACACCTTC.

For this clone: This sample also contains other DNA sequences that code for the same CDR3. The CDR3 loop is CASSEGTATNYGYTF. In DNA, the CDR3 is TGTGCCAGCAGTGAAGGGACAGCGACTAACTATGGCTACACCTTC. This chain joins TRBV6-1 and TRBJ1-2, with TRBD1 as a possible D gene (6 bases). Trimming took off 1 base at V and 0 bases at J, with 9 bases between the two ends. The length of the CDR3 is 15 residues. Germline lookup yields CDR1 MNHNS and CDR2 SASEGT.

The rearrangement joins TRBV29-1 to TRBJ1-3, with D hard to call. Germline values: CDR1 SQVTM, CDR2 ANQGSEA. The V end lost 4 bases, the J end lost 2 bases, and 6 bases lay between the germline ends. The CDR3 covers 12 residues. The CDR3 DNA sequence: TGCAGCGTTGTACGACCTGGAAACACCATATATTTT. Amino acids: CSVVRPGNTIYF. Full variable domain (remainder filled in from reference TRBV29-1 and TRBJ1-3): SAVISQKPSRDICQRGTSLTIQCQVDSQVTMMFWYRQQPGQSLTLIATANQGSEATYESGFVIDKFPISRPNLTFSTLTVSNMSPEDSSIYLCSVVRPGNTIYFGEGSWLTVV.

This clone was found once. The chain employs TRBV28 and TRBJ1-5, with a tentative D call TRBD1 (5 bases). CDR3 length: 17 residues. With 0 bases removed from V and 0 bases from J, the gap between germline ends came to 12 bases. Germline CDR1 and CDR2: MDHEN and SYDVKM. The CDR3 region has the DNA TGTGCCAGCAGTTTATGGGGGACGGGAGATAGCAATCAGCCCCAGCATTTT. It translates to CASSLWGTGDSNQPQHF.

The gene calls are TRBV4-3 and TRBJ1-6; D gene unclear. This CDR3 is built from 15 residues. V lost 1 base, J lost 7 bases, and 11 bases lay in between. Looked up from germline, CDR1 is LGHNA and CDR2 is YSLEER. For the CDR3, the DNA is TGCGCCAGCAGCCAAGGAAGGACGGTAAATTCACCCCTCCACTTT. Translated: CASSQGRTVNSPLHF.

The rearrangement links TRBV10-2 to TRBJ1-1; 10 bases line up with TRBD1. Germline values: CDR1 WSHSY, CDR2 SAAADI. Trimming at V came to 6 bases and at J to 0 bases, leaving 1 base not matched to a gene. The CDR3 extends over 14 amino acids. The CDR3 here is CASRTGGMNTEAFF. In nucleotides, the CDR3 is TGCGCCAGCAGGACAGGGGGCATGAACACTGAAGCTTTCTTT.

The chain couples TRBV7-3 to TRBJ2-5; D remains unclear. V lost 5 bases and J 0 bases, leaving 10 bases between the germline ends. The length of the CDR3 is 14 residues. Germline V CDR1 and CDR2: SGHTA, FQGTGA. The CDR3 loop reads CASSPDRYQETQYF. DNA for the CDR3: TGTGCCAGCAGCCCAGATCGATACCAAGAGACCCAGTACTTC.

This clone was seen only a few times. The gene calls are TRBV6-1 and TRBJ2-3, with 7 bases that match TRBD2. The CDR3 has 16 residues. Germline V lookup: CDR1 MNHNS, CDR2 SASEGT. With V trimmed by 0 bases and J by 2 bases, 5 bases remained unmatched. The CDR3 DNA sequence: TGTGCCAGCAGTGAAGCGCTGGGAGGGTCCACAGATACGCAGTATTTT. This gives the protein CASSEALGGSTDTQYF.

This clone was detected once. The chain uses TRBV6-1 and TRBJ1-1, with D possibly being TRBD1 (5 bases). The CDR3 extends over 15 amino acids. Between the trimmed V and J ends, which lost 3 bases and 0 bases, there was a span of 11 bases. CDR1 is MNHNS, CDR2 SASEGT, per germline. The CDR3 loop is CASSDRDLLNTEAFF. As DNA, the CDR3 is TGTGCCAGCAGTGACCGGGACCTTCTGAACACTGAAGCTTTCTTT.

This clone has just a few counts. The CDR3 protein is CASSSLTGVVQPQHF. CDR3 DNA sequence: TGTGCCAGCAGTTCACTGACAGGGGTGGTTCAGCCCCAGCATTTT. The rearrangement uses TRBV28 and TRBJ1-5, with TRBD1 matching over 8 bases. The V gene end was trimmed by 4 bases and the J gene end by 6 bases; junction bases not matched to a gene: 8. The CDR3 covers 15 residues. Germline lookup yields CDR1 MDHEN and CDR2 SYDVKM.

There are a few counts of this clone. The gene calls are TRBV18 and TRBJ2-7, with D possibly being TRBD1 (5 bases). Trimming took off 0 bases at V and 6 bases at J, with 12 bases between the two ends. Germline assignment: CDR1 KGHSH and CDR2 LQKENI. This CDR3 spans 14 amino acids. The CDR3 coding sequence is TGTGCCAGCTCACCACCGTATCAGGGCGCCGAGCAGTACTTC. Its protein is CASSPPYQGAEQYF.

In its sample, this clone was seen a few times. The rearrangement joins TRBV7-9 to TRBJ1-2, with D perhaps TRBD1 (5 bases). From germline, CDR1 is SEHNR and CDR2 FQNEAQ (reference sequence). V was cut by 2 bases and J by 3 bases, with 16 bases left in between. The CDR3 covers 16 residues. CDR3 residues: CASSLRDGVRDYGYTF. The CDR3, as DNA: TGTGCCAGCAGCTTACGGGACGGCGTGCGGGACTATGGCTACACCTTC.